This T cell receptor beta chain comes out of a study of cytomegalovirus exposure and HLA in healthy donors. Study details: Around 83% of several hundred genotyped donors fell in the Caucasian-associated ancestry cluster.

Details on this clone: Its matching antigen is unknown.

Study-wide findings and caveats: When analyzed later, a missense DCLRE1C variant was found to be linked to TCR beta V- and J-gene trimming.

Amplification used 60 Vbeta primers and 13 Jbeta primers. The repertoire was sequenced with immunoSEQ multiplex PCR; TCRdb's copy has only in-frame clones and lacks some. This table has around 200,000 clones, 60% to 85% appearing once. At sampling all donors were nominally healthy, likely with unrecorded immune exposures. V shed 4 bases, J shed 9 bases, and the junction held 11 bases outside the gene matches. Looked up from germline, CDR1 is SQVTM and CDR2 is ANQGSEA. This CDR3 comprises 14 residues. The chain couples TRBV29-1 to TRBJ2-1, with 8 bases fitting TRBD1. The source is a woman aged 18-29 years in good health and CMV-seronegative. The sequenced sample consisted of PBMCs. The CDR3 region is CSVVYIQGAGEQFF. The CDR3 DNA sequence: TGCAGCGTTGTTTACATCCAGGGGGCTGGTGAGCAGTTCTTC.